This entry features one TCR beta chain sequence. This CDR3 region has 15 residues. The V end lost 0 bases, the J end lost 2 bases, and 12 bases lay between the germline ends. Germline loops: CDR1 GTSNPN, CDR2 SVGIG (reference sequence). This entry is derived from a study of T cells after somatic rescue of genetic block. The table came from immunoSEQ multiplex PCR; TCRdb's copy has only in-frame clones and leaves some out. The repertoire holds roughly 51,000 clones, with 90% to 97% as singletons. The J gene is TRBJ2-3, the V gene TRBV30; D tentatively reads TRBD1 or TRBD2 (5 bases each). The TCR sequence derives from a child under three years old. The sequencing input was peripheral blood mononuclear cells (PBMCs). Here the CDR3 reads CAWSVGTLITDTQYF. The CDR3 bases are TGTGCCTGGAGTGTTGGGACCCTTATCACAGATACGCAGTATTTT.